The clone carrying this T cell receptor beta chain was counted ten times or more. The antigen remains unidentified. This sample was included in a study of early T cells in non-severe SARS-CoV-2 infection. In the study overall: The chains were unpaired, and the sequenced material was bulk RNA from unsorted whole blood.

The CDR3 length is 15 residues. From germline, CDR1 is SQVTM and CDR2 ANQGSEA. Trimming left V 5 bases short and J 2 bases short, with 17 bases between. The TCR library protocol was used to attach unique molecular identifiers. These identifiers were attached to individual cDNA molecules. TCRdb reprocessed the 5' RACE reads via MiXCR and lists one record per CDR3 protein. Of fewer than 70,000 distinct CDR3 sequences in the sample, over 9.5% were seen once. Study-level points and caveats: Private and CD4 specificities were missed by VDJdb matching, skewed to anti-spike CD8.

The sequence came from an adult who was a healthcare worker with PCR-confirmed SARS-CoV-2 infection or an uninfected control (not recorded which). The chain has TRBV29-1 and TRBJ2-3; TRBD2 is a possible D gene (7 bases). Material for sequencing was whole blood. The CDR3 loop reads CSVRGGRDNTDTQYF. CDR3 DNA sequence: TGCAGCGTTAGGGGGGGGCGGGATAACACAGATACGCAGTATTTT.